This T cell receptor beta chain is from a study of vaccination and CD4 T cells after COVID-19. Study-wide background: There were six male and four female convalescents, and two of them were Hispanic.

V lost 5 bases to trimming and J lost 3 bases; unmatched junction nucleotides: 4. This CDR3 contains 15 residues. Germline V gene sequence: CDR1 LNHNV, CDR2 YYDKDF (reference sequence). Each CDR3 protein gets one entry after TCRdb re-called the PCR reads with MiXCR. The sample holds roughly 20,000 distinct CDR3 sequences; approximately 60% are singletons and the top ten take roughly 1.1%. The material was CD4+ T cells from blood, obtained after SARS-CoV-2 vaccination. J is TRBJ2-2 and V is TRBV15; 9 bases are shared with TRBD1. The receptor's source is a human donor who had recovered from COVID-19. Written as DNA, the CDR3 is TGTGCCACCAGCCCTCGGACAGGGGACACCGGGGAGCTGTTTTTT. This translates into CATSPRTGDTGELFF.